The next 28 T cell receptor beta chains were all read from a single sample in a study of a mutant IDH1 vaccine in newly diagnosed glioma. Clones were read by immunoSEQ multiplex PCR, and TCRdb kept only the in-frame ones, dropping some. This table has about 60,000 clones, roughly 79% appearing once. The time point was: week 35, safety follow-up. Every vaccination contained 300 ug of the mutant IDH1 20-mer peptide and was paired with topical imiquimod. Antigens of these TCRs are unknown. Sequenced material: PBMCs, taken from a glioma patient whose treatment included an IDH1 peptide vaccine. The receptors were gathered from a man in his forties with glioma.

The rearrangement links TRBV30 to TRBJ2-7; TRBD1 might be the D (5 bases). CDR3 size: 14 residues. Germline V gene sequence: CDR1 GTSNPN, CDR2 SVGIG (reference sequence). Deletions cut 3 bases from V and 2 bases from J, with 14 bases between. CDR3 loop: CAWRSVGPTYEQYF. CDR3 in DNA: TGTGCCTGGAGGTCCGTGGGGCCCACCTACGAGCAGTACTTC.

The V gene is TRBV5-1, the J gene TRBJ2-2, with D possibly being TRBD2 (5 bases). Per germline, CDR1 SGHRS and CDR2 YFSETQ. Trimming pared 4 bases from V and 5 bases from J, leaving 9 bases between. The CDR3 spans 13 residues. CDR3: CASSREYTGELFF. Written as DNA, the CDR3 is TGCGCCAGCAGCCGGGAATATACCGGGGAGCTGTTTTTT.

The CDR3 DNA reads TGTGCCAGTAGTCCGGGGTGGGCGACCGTTCAAAATGAAAAACTGTTTTTT. Translation: CASSPGWATVQNEKLFF. The chain is built from TRBV19 and TRBJ1-4; no definite D call. The CDR3 has 17 amino acids. Trimming cost V 5 bases and J 5 bases, with 21 bases left between them. The V gene's germline CDR1 is LNHDA and CDR2 SQIVND (reference sequence).

A single count supports this clone. The chain is built from TRBV7-2 and TRBJ2-2; D ambiguous. The V gene lost 5 bases and the J gene lost 1 base, with 5 bases spanning the gap. The germline gives CDR1 SGHTA, CDR2 FQGNSA. CDR3 length: 13 residues. CDR3 in amino acids: CASSPLNTGELFF. CDR3 bases: TGTGCCAGCAGCCCATTGAACACCGGGGAGCTGTTTTTT.

This chain connects TRBV4-3 to TRBJ2-7, with no clear D. CDR1 is LGHNA and CDR2 is YSLEER in the germline V gene. The ends were cut back, 0 bases at V and 1 base at J, with 10 bases in the middle. The CDR3 is made up of 15 amino acids. CDR3 sequence (DNA): TGCGCCAGCAGCCAAGATCGTTCCGGATCCTACGAGCAGTACTTC. Protein sequence: CASSQDRSGSYEQYF.

The chain uses TRBV7-2 and TRBJ1-5; 8 nucleotides line up with TRBD1. Trimming removed 6 bases from V and 2 bases from J; junction bases left unmatched: 6. The CDR3 contains 15 residues. CDR1 and CDR2 (germline): SGHTA, FQGNSA. CDR3 in DNA: TGTGCCAGCAGTTCCGGACAGGGCCGCAATCAGCCCCAGCATTTT. Amino acid sequence: CASSSGQGRNQPQHF.

This clone occurred a few times. In the same sample, other DNA sequences code for this CDR3. The rearrangement uses TRBV5-4 and TRBJ1-5; unclear D gene. The V end was cut by 0 bases, the J end by 0 bases, with 4 bases between. This CDR3 is built from 14 residues. Looked up from germline, CDR1 is SGHNT and CDR2 is YYREEE (reference sequence). CDR3 bases: TGTGCCAGCAGCTTGGGGGGTAGCAATCAGCCCCAGCATTTT. Translated: CASSLGGSNQPQHF.

The chain links TRBV5-6 to TRBJ1-5; D call uncertain. Trimming stripped 4 bases from V and 8 bases from J, with 7 bases between. Germline loops: CDR1 SGHDT, CDR2 YYEEEE. This CDR3 comprises 11 residues. The CDR3 spells CASSPREPQHF. The DNA for the CDR3 is TGTGCCAGCAGCCCAAGAGAGCCCCAGCATTTT.

The V gene is TRBV4-3, the J gene TRBJ2-7; D gene unclear. Germline V gene sequence: CDR1 LGHNA, CDR2 YSLEER. The V gene lost 0 bases and the J gene lost 7 bases, with 13 bases spanning the gap. The length of the CDR3 is 14 residues. The CDR3 coding sequence is TGCGCCAGCAGCCAAGATCACGGACGCCCTGAGCAGTACTTC. This encodes CASSQDHGRPEQYF.

CDR3 loop: CASRSTGSGANVLTF. Here the CDR3 DNA reads TGTGCCAGTAGGTCCACGGGCTCTGGGGCCAACGTCCTGACTTTC. The chain carries TRBV19 and TRBJ2-6, with D uncertain. V lost 6 bases to trimming and J lost 0 bases, with 9 bases between them. The CDR3 has 15 residues. Germline CDR1 reads LNHDA; CDR2 reads SQIVND (reference sequence).

This clone was seen just once. The rearrangement uses TRBV28 and TRBJ2-7; TRBD2 matches at 7 bases. The CDR3 has 13 residues. CDR1 is MDHEN and CDR2 is SYDVKM in the germline V gene. Trimming cost V 5 bases and J 6 bases; bases outside gene matches: 7. In nucleotides, the CDR3 is TGTGCCAGCAGTGTGGGTTGGGAGGGCGAGCAGTACTTC. It codes for CASSVGWEGEQYF.

V gene TRBV30 combines with J gene TRBJ2-2, with D maybe TRBD2 (6 bases). The germline V gene has CDR1 GTSNPN and CDR2 SVGIG (reference sequence). CDR3 length: 17 amino acids. The V end was cut by 4 bases, the J end by 4 bases, with 22 bases between. CDR3 protein: CAWTLGVWRGITGELFF. The CDR3 DNA sequence: TGTGCCTGGACCCTGGGGGTATGGCGGGGAATCACCGGGGAGCTGTTTTTT.

The genes are TRBV7-3 and TRBJ2-1; D possibly corresponds to TRBD1 (6 bases). With 5 bases removed from V and 5 bases from J, the gap between germline ends came to 13 bases. The germline V gene encodes CDR1 SGHTA and CDR2 FQGTGA. This CDR3 is 14 amino acids long. The CDR3 spells CASSPTDSHNEQFF. CDR3 in DNA: TGTGCCAGCAGCCCAACGGACAGTCACAATGAGCAGTTCTTC.

The chain has TRBV19 and TRBJ1-2, with D hard to call. The CDR3 runs 13 residues. Looked up from germline, CDR1 is LNHDA and CDR2 is SQIVND (reference sequence). The germline V and J ends were trimmed by 3 bases and 4 bases, with 9 bases remaining between them. The CDR3: CASSMGLGYGYTF. CDR3 nucleotide sequence: TGTGCCAGTAGTATGGGTCTGGGCTATGGCTACACCTTC. The variable domain in full, completed from reference TRBV19 and TRBJ1-2, reads DGGITQSPKYLFRKEGQNVTLSCEQNLNHDAMYWYRQDPGQGLRLIYYSQIVNDFQKGDIAEGYSVSREKKESFPLTVTSAQKNPTAFYLCASSMGLGYGYTFGSGTRLTVV.

This clone has a single count. The chain employs TRBV29-1 and TRBJ2-1; D remains ambiguous. Per the germline V gene, CDR1 is SQVTM and CDR2 is ANQGSEA. This CDR3 is 10 amino acids long. Trimming removed 4 bases at V and 6 bases at J, with 4 bases between. In DNA form, the CDR3 reads TGCAGCGTTGGAGGCAATGAGCAGTTCTTC. The encoded protein is CSVGGNEQFF.

The rearrangement uses TRBV7-2 and TRBJ2-7, with TRBD1 identical over 7 bases. In germline, CDR1 is SGHTA, CDR2 FQGNSA. The CDR3 runs 14 residues. After removal of 2 bases from V and 7 bases from J, the junction contained 8 bases not matched to a gene. The CDR3 nucleotides are TGTGCCAGCAGCTTATCGTCGACAGGGAATGAGCAGTACTTC. Translated, it gives CASSLSSTGNEQYF. Full variable domain (remainder filled in from reference TRBV7-2 and TRBJ2-7): GAGVSQSPSNKVTEKGKDVELRCDPISGHTALYWYRQSLGQGLEFLIYFQGNSAPDKSGLPSDRFSAERTGGSVSTLTIQRTQQEDSAVYLCASSLSSTGNEQYFGPGTRLTVT.

The chain is built from TRBV9 and TRBJ2-1, with 9 bases matching TRBD1. This CDR3 region has 14 residues. V lost 3 bases to trimming and J lost 6 bases; unmatched junction nucleotides: 4. From germline, CDR1 is SGDLS and CDR2 YYNGEE. The CDR3 bases are TGTGCCAGCAGCGATCGGACAGGGGCCAATGAGCAGTTCTTC. Protein product: CASSDRTGANEQFF.

The rearrangement joins TRBV9 to TRBJ2-1, with 9 bases identical to TRBD1. The germline CDR1 and CDR2 sequences are SGDLS and YYNGEE. The CDR3 sequence is 14 residues long. V shed 3 bases, J shed 10 bases, and the junction held 8 bases outside the gene matches. The CDR3 DNA sequence: TGTGCCAGCAGCGACGGACAGGGGCTGGGGGAGCAGTTCTTC. The encoded protein is CASSDGQGLGEQFF.

The J gene is TRBJ2-7, the V gene TRBV30; D perhaps matches TRBD1 (6 bases). V shed 4 bases and J shed 0 bases, with 10 bases lying between them. Germline V lookup: CDR1 GTSNPN, CDR2 SVGIG (reference sequence). The CDR3 runs to 13 residues. This chain's CDR3 is CAWIPDSSYEQYF. Written as DNA, the CDR3 is TGTGCCTGGATCCCGGACAGCTCCTACGAGCAGTACTTC.

This chain links TRBV4-3 with TRBJ2-3; no clear D. Per the germline V gene, CDR1 is LGHNA and CDR2 is YSLEER. CDR3 size: 13 residues. Between the trimmed V and J ends, which lost 4 bases and 6 bases, there was a span of 11 bases. CDR3 coding DNA: TGCGCCAGCAGCCCGGTAGGTCTGGATACGCAGTATTTT. Protein product: CASSPVGLDTQYF.

V and J are TRBV7-2 and TRBJ2-3; D might be TRBD2 (6 bases). Per the germline V gene, CDR1 is SGHTA and CDR2 is FQGNSA. Trimming took 7 bases from V and 4 from J, leaving 18 bases between them. This CDR3 is built from 15 residues. The CDR3 loop is CASTPRRVGADTQYF. The CDR3 nucleotides are TGTGCCAGCACCCCACGGAGGGTCGGCGCAGATACGCAGTATTTT.

The table lists this clone with a few counts. The genes are TRBV21-1 and TRBJ2-7; the listed D gene, TRBD1, was not tested against the DNA. TRBV21-1 is marked as a pseudogene. This CDR3 has 14 residues. This CDR3 is CASRSGQGADEQYF. DNA for the CDR3: TGTGCCAGCAGATCTGGACAGGGGGCTGACGAGCAGTACTTC.

The J gene is TRBJ2-6, the V gene TRBV4-3; D is perhaps TRBD1 (5 bases). Trimming cost V 1 base and J 4 bases, with 11 bases left between them. The CDR3 contains 16 residues. Per germline, CDR1 LGHNA and CDR2 YSLEER. CDR3: CASSQVGRAGANVLTF. The CDR3 bases are TGCGCCAGCAGCCAAGTGGGCAGGGCCGGGGCCAACGTCCTGACTTTC.

The rearrangement joins TRBV7-2 to TRBJ2-3, with D perhaps TRBD2 (7 bases). Per germline, CDR1 SGHTA and CDR2 FQGNSA. Trimming shortened V by 5 bases and J by 3 bases, and 15 bases separated the two germline ends. This CDR3 has 15 residues. This chain's CDR3 is CASSPRGGATDTQYF. The DNA for the CDR3 is TGTGCCAGCAGCCCAAGAGGGGGGGCGACAGATACGCAGTATTTT.

This clone has a single count. The V and J genes are TRBV9 and TRBJ2-7; 9 bases are shared with TRBD1. Germline V gene lookup returns CDR1 SGDLS and CDR2 YYNGEE. This CDR3 has 15 amino acids. J gave up 4 bases and V 0 bases, and 5 bases lay outside the gene matches. The CDR3, as DNA: TGTGCCAGCAGCGTAGAGGGACAGGGACAGTACGAGCAGTACTTC. The encoded protein is CASSVEGQGQYEQYF.

The gene calls are TRBV15 and TRBJ2-1; D is unclear. Between the trimmed V and J ends, which lost 2 bases and 7 bases, there was a span of 21 bases. Germline V gives CDR1 LNHNV, CDR2 YYDKDF (reference sequence). The CDR3 runs 17 residues. The CDR3 DNA sequence: TGTGCCACCAGCAGATCCGCAATTAATCCCCAAAGAAATGAGCAGTTCTTC. As protein: CATSRSAINPQRNEQFF.

The gene calls are TRBV4-3 and TRBJ2-5; 11 bases align to TRBD2. The germline gives CDR1 LGHNA, CDR2 YSLEER. V lost 3 bases and J lost 4; bases outside the gene matches: 7. The CDR3 is 16 amino acids. This CDR3 is CASSQTLAGGGETQYF. The DNA for the CDR3 is TGCGCCAGCAGCCAGACCCTAGCGGGGGGAGGAGAGACCCAGTACTTC.

The V call is TRBV27, the J call TRBJ1-2, with D tentatively TRBD1 (6 bases). The CDR3 consists of 13 residues. CDR1 is MNHEY and CDR2 is SMNVEV in the germline V gene (reference sequence). The V and J ends lost 6 bases and 4 bases respectively, with 12 bases between them. The CDR3 loop reads CASRRGGGYGYTF. For the CDR3, the DNA is TGTGCCAGCAGGAGAGGGGGAGGCTATGGCTACACCTTC.